The 11 T cell receptor beta chains given below trace back to one sample, sequenced in a study of OX40 agonist ivuxolimab in advanced cancers. TCRdb's table, derived via immunoSEQ multiplex PCR, lists solely in-frame clones and lacks some. Of about 48,000 clones in the sample, roughly 91% were seen once. Sequencing used CD4+ or CD8+ T cells sorted from blood, obtained in a trial of the OX40 agonist ivuxolimab. The receptors originated from an adult with an advanced solid tumor such as melanoma, head and neck, liver or kidney cancer.

The chain carries TRBV13 and TRBJ1-1; D might be TRBD1 (5 bases). The CDR3 sequence is 14 residues long. CDR1 and CDR2 (germline): PRHDT, FYEKMQ (reference sequence). Between the trimmed V and J ends, which lost 5 bases and 1 base, there was a span of 11 bases. The CDR3 nucleotides read TGTGCCAGCAGCCCCGGAGGACAGAACACTGAAGCTTTCTTT. Protein sequence: CASSPGGQNTEAFF.

The rearrangement joins TRBV28 to TRBJ2-3, with D maybe TRBD2 (7 bases). This CDR3 is 15 amino acids long. The V end lost 2 bases, the J end lost 3 bases, and 12 bases lay between the germline ends. CDR1 and CDR2 (germline): MDHEN, SYDVKM. The CDR3 region has the DNA TGTGCCAGCAGTTTAGGGGGGGGCAGGACAGATACGCAGTATTTT. Residues: CASSLGGGRTDTQYF.

The rearrangement links TRBV6-1 to TRBJ2-5, with D maybe TRBD2 (6 bases). CDR1 MNHNS and CDR2 SASEGT come from the germline V gene. V lost 4 bases and J lost 4, with 13 bases in between. The CDR3 totals 14 residues. As DNA, the CDR3 is TGTGCCAGCAGTGGCCTAGAGGGAGGAGAGACCCAGTACTTC. Amino acids: CASSGLEGGETQYF.

V gene TRBV27 combines with J gene TRBJ1-6; the D is unclear. V lost 2 bases, J lost 10 bases, and 12 bases lay in between. Germline loops: CDR1 MNHEY, CDR2 SMNVEV (reference sequence). This CDR3 is built from 14 residues. CDR3 loop: CASSLGGKGSPLHF. CDR3 bases: TGTGCCAGCAGTTTAGGCGGCAAAGGCTCACCCCTCCACTTT.

The rearrangement links TRBV5-4 to TRBJ2-6; D is tentatively TRBD1 or TRBD2 (6 bases each). With 2 bases removed from V and 1 base from J, the gap between germline ends came to 13 bases. Germline CDR1 is SGHNT and CDR2 is YYREEE (reference sequence). CDR3 length: 17 residues. As DNA, the CDR3 is TGTGCCAGCAGCTTCGGGGGCACTATGTCTGGGGCCAACGTCCTGACTTTC. It specifies CASSFGGTMSGANVLTF.

The chain employs TRBV6-5 and TRBJ1-2; D unresolved. V lost 2 bases to trimming and J lost 3 bases, with 10 bases between them. CDR3 length: 14 residues. Germline values: CDR1 MNHEY, CDR2 SVGAGI. DNA for the CDR3: TGTGCCAGCAGTTACCGTCCAGAGTACTATGGCTACACCTTC. Encoded protein: CASSYRPEYYGYTF.

This chain connects TRBV9 to TRBJ2-2, with D possibly called TRBD1 or TRBD2 (6 bases each). The CDR3 loop spans 15 amino acids. Germline values: CDR1 SGDLS, CDR2 YYNGEE. The ends were cut back, 5 bases at V and 0 bases at J, with 11 bases in the middle. The CDR3: CASSFGGPNTGELFF. The CDR3 nucleotides read TGTGCCAGCAGTTTCGGGGGCCCGAACACCGGGGAGCTGTTTTTT.

The chain couples TRBV4-1 to TRBJ2-3; 7 nucleotides agree with TRBD2. The germline V gene has CDR1 MGHRA and CDR2 YSYEKL. V shed 0 bases, J shed 4 bases, and the junction held 7 bases outside the gene matches. The CDR3 runs to 16 residues. The CDR3 spells CASSQEGTTWADTQYF. CDR3 DNA sequence: TGCGCCAGCAGCCAAGAGGGGACTACGTGGGCAGATACGCAGTATTTT.

The chain recombines TRBV7-3 with TRBJ1-2, with 11 nucleotides matching TRBD1. After removal of 4 bases from V and 5 bases from J, the junction contained 12 bases not matched to a gene. This CDR3 region has 17 residues. In germline, CDR1 is SGHTA, CDR2 FQGTGA. CDR3 residues: CASSSGPTGTGGYGYTF. CDR3 nucleotide sequence: TGTGCCAGCAGCTCCGGCCCTACTGGGACAGGGGGTTATGGCTACACCTTC.

In its sample, this clone was seen once. The rearrangement joins TRBV7-2 to TRBJ2-7; unclear D gene. CDR1 is SGHTA and CDR2 is FQGNSA in the germline V gene. The ends were cut back, 5 bases at V and 7 bases at J, with 12 bases in the middle. CDR3 size: 12 residues. In DNA, the CDR3 is TGTGCCAGCAGCCACCGTGGGTGGGAGCAGTACTTC. Translated: CASSHRGWEQYF.

The chain has TRBV15 and TRBJ2-7; the D gene is possibly TRBD2 (5 bases). Between the trimmed V and J ends, which lost 5 bases and 6 bases, there was a span of 11 bases. The CDR3 length is 12 residues. Germline V gives CDR1 LNHNV, CDR2 YYDKDF (reference sequence). The CDR3 loop is CATSLNSGEQYF. In DNA, the CDR3 is TGTGCCACCAGCCTTAACAGCGGCGAGCAGTACTTC.